Listed below are T cell receptor beta chains from one sample, sequenced in a study of cytomegalovirus exposure and HLA in healthy donors. TCRdb's table, derived via immunoSEQ multiplex PCR, lists solely in-frame clones and lacks some. In the table there are some 51,000 clones, 65% to 80% of which are singletons. The sample comprised PBMCs. These receptors were collected from a man in his forties or fifties in good health and CMV-seropositive. The conserved cysteine and the conserved F or W are not part of the CDR3 here.

j_call v_call cdr3_aa
TRBJ1-2 TRBV5-1 ASRHGTGGAKGYT
TRBJ1-4 TRBV19 ASGTILGGEKLF
TRBJ1-1 TRBV14 ASSPQVLMNTEAF
TRBJ1-6 TRBV5-1 ASSPSTGTLLIQPLH
TRBJ2-5 TRBV6-1 ASRDSGGGTETQY
TRBJ2-5 TRBV5-1 ASTQTSGQETQY
TRBJ1-1 TRBV5-1 ASSPEAGPRTEAF
TRBJ2-7 TRBV7-3 ASSLNRVAPYEQY
TRBJ1-1 TRBV4-3 ASSQEAGEAF
TRBJ2-2 TRBV5-7 ASSLVGGTPTGELF
TRBJ1-4 TRBV7-2 ASTADREATNEKLF
TRBJ1-1 TRBV7-7 ASSLRTDTEAF
TRBJ1-1 TRBV14 ASSPWTGGLVYTEAF
TRBJ2-3 TRBV10-2 ATGTLADTQY
TRBJ1-2 TRBV5-1 ASSNFYGYT
TRBJ2-4 TRBV7-9 ASSSFAGGVKNIQY
TRBJ2-1 TRBV4-1 ASSHPDSSSYNEQF
TRBJ2-7 TRBV7-9 ASLTGTDYEQY
TRBJ2-6 TRBV7-8 ASSRQGRGNVLT
TRBJ1-5 TRBV27 ASGTGTGAFRGSNQPQH
TRBJ1-2 TRBV2 ARKKTGVNDGYT
TRBJ2-7 TRBV5-1 ASSLDRGGGEQY
TRBJ1-6 TRBV7-3 ASSVTGSGSPLH
TRBJ2-5 TRBV5-1 ASSTLSAGGKGNQY
TRBJ2-7 TRBV5-4 ASSPELNSYEQY
TRBJ2-2 TRBV7-3 ASSLLGGVLF
TRBJ1-3 TRBV25-1 ASSEYYDRVGSGNTIY
TRBJ1-2 TRBV5-1 ASSEIDGTDYGYT
TRBJ2-7 TRBV4-1 ASSQDGYRGNRQY
TRBJ1-1 TRBV5-4 ASSLDVNTEAF
TRBJ2-5 TRBV6-5 ASSYSLTGETQY
TRBJ2-1 TRBV7-9 ASSAPGLIDAEQF
TRBJ1-1 TRBV13 ASSPGEGDGWGNTEAF
TRBJ2-2 TRBV5-1 ASRGQEVTGELF
TRBJ2-3 TRBV5-1 ASSYPSSSGGRTDTQY
TRBJ2-1 TRBV19 ASSIQLVDEQF
TRBJ2-7 TRBV6-5 ASSYLGQSPQQQY
TRBJ2-3 TRBV7-9 ASSSGGPPDTQY
TRBJ2-1 TRBV7-6 ASSLVASGGGLGQF
TRBJ1-2 TRBV29-1 SVEEDGYT
TRBJ1-4 TRBV7-2 ASSLGDRVLGEKLF
TRBJ1-1 TRBV6-5 ASTTGRRNTEAF
TRBJ1-2 TRBV5-4 ASSSLEDRAVYGYT
TRBJ2-7 TRBV5-4 ASSQRGSEQY
TRBJ2-3 TRBV4-3 ASSQEPHSASTDTQY
TRBJ1-1 TRBV19 ASSILADTEAF
TRBJ2-2 TRBV5-1 ASSLPTANTGELF